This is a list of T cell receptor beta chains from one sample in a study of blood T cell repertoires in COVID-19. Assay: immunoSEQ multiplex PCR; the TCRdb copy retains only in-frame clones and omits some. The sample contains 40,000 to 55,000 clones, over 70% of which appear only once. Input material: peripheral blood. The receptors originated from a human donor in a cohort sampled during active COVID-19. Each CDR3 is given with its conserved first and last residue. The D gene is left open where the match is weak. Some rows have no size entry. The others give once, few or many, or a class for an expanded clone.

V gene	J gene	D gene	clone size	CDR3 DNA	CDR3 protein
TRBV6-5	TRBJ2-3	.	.	TGTGCCAGCAGGGCGCAGGGCCGGACAGATACGCAGTATTTT	CASRAQGRTDTQYF
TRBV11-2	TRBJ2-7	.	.	TGTGCCAGCAGCTTCCTCGCGGCGGGTCTGTACTTC	CASSFLAAGLYF
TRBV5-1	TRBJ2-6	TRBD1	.	TGCGCCAGCAGCCAGACAGGGGGGGCCAACGTCCTGACTTTC	CASSQTGGANVLTF
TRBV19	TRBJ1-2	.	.	TGTGCCAGTAGTATTTGGGGACTTAACTATGGCTACACCTTC	CASSIWGLNYGYTF
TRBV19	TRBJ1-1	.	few	TGTGCCAGTGGGGCGCCGATCTCTGAAGCTTTCTTT	CASGAPISEAFF
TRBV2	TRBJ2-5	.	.	TGTGCCAGCAGTGTTCGGACAGATGGTGAGACCCAGTACTTC	CASSVRTDGETQYF
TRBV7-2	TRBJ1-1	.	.	TGTGCCAGCAGCTCTAGGGAGGGGAGCACTGAAGCTTTCTTT	CASSSREGSTEAFF
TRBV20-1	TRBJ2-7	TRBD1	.	TGCAGTGCTAGTAACGAACAGGGGGTTCTCGAGCAGTACTTC	CSASNEQGVLEQYF
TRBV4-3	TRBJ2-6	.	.	TGCGCCAGCAGCCAAGACGCAGGGTCCTCCAACGTCCTGACTTTC	CASSQDAGSSNVLTF
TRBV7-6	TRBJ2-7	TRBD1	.	TGTGCCAGCAGCTCCCGGGACAGGGGTTACGAGCAGTACTTC	CASSSRDRGYEQYF
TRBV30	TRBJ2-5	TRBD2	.	TGTGCCTGGGGGGGACTAGCCGACCAAGAGACCCAGTACTTC	CAWGGLADQETQYF
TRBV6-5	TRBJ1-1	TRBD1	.	TGTGCCAGCACCCAACAGGGGGCGGCCACTGAAGCTTTCTTT	CASTQQGAATEAFF
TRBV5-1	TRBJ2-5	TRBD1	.	TGCGCCAGCAGCTCCCGTTGGACAGGGGGGACGGAGACCCAGTACTTC	CASSSRWTGGTETQYF
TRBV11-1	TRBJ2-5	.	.	TGTGCCAGCAGCTTAGGTTCGGGAGAGGGAGAGACCCAGTACTTC	CASSLGSGEGETQYF
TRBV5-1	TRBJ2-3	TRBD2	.	TGCGCCAGCAGCTTGGGACTAGCGGGACCCACAGATACGCAGTATTTT	CASSLGLAGPTDTQYF
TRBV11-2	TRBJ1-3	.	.	TGTGCCAGCAGCTCGTCCCGCTCTGGAAACACCATATATTTT	CASSSSRSGNTIYF
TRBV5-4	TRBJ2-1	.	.	TGTGCCAGCAGCTTGGCTGGGGGCTTAAGGAATGAGCAGTTCTTC	CASSLAGGLRNEQFF
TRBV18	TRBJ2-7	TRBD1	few	TGTGCCAGCTCACTACAACTCCTCCGGGACAGACATCGAGCGGACGAGCAGTACTTC	CASSLQLLRDRHRADEQYF
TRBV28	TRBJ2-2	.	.	TGTGCCAGCAGTAGAGCCGGGGAGCTGTTTTTT	CASSRAGELFF
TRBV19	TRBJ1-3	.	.	TGTGCCAGTAGTACGAGGTCTGGAAACACCATATATTTT	CASSTRSGNTIYF
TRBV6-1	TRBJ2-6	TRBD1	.	TGTGCCAGCAGTGAGGGACAGTCTGGGGCCAACGTCCTGACTTTC	CASSEGQSGANVLTF
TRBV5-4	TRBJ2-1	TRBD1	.	TGTGCCAGCAGCTTGGGTACAGGGGGATACAATGAGCAGTTCTTC	CASSLGTGGYNEQFF
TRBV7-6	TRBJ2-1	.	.	TGTGCCAGCAGCCCACAGGCGAGCTCCTACAATGAGCAGTTCTTC	CASSPQASSYNEQFF
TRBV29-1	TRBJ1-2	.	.	TGCAGCGTCCGGACATGGGGCTACACCTTC	CSVRTWGYTF
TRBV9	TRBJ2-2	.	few	TGTGCCAGCAGCGTTGGAGCGGTGAACACCGGGGAGCTGTTTTTT	CASSVGAVNTGELFF
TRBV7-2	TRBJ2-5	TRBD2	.	TGTGCCAGCAGCTTAGTATCGGCTAGCGGGAGGCACGAGACCCAGTACTTC	CASSLVSASGRHETQYF
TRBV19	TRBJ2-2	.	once	TGTGCCAGTAGTATCGATGGGGCGGACACCGGGGAGCTGTTTTTT	CASSIDGADTGELFF
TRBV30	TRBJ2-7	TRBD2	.	TGTGCCTTTAGCGGGAACTCCTACGAGCAGTACTTC	CAFSGNSYEQYF
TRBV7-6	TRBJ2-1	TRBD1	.	TGTGCCAGCAGCCAGGACAGGGACAATGAGCAGTTCTTC	CASSQDRDNEQFF
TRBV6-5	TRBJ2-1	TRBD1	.	TGTGCCAGCAGCACAGACAGGGGCGAACAGTTCTTC	CASSTDRGEQFF
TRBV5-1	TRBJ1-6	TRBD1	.	TGCGCCAGCAGCGCGGGACAGGGGGAATATAATTCACCCCTCCACTTT	CASSAGQGEYNSPLHF
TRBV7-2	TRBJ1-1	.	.	TGTGCCAGCAGCTTAGCGGGGGAGGGGCCCGCGTCTTTCTTT	CASSLAGEGPASFF
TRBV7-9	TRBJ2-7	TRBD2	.	TGTGCCAGCAGCTCCGGGACTAAGGGCGGCGAGCAGTACTTC	CASSSGTKGGEQYF
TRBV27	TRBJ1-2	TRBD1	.	TGTGCCAGCAGGGGGGGACAGGAACGGGGAGGGTTTTATGGCTACACCTTC	CASRGGQERGGFYGYTF
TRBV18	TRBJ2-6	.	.	TGTGCCAGCTCAGTCCCCGCTGGGGCCAACGTCCTGACTTTC	CASSVPAGANVLTF
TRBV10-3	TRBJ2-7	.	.	TGTGCCATCAGTAGCCTCTCCTACGAGCAGTACTTC	CAISSLSYEQYF
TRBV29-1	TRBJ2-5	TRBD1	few	TGCAGCGTCGGGACAGATGAAGAGACCCAGTACTTC	CSVGTDEETQYF
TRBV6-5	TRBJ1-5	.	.	TGTGCCAGCAACCCAGGAGGGTTGGACAATCAGCCCCAGCATTTT	CASNPGGLDNQPQHF
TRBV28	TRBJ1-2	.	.	TGTGCCAGCAGCCTCACAGGGTCTAACTATGGCTACACCTTC	CASSLTGSNYGYTF
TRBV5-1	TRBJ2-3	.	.	TGCGCCAGCAGCTTGGGAGTAGCGGACCGCACAGATACGCAGTATTTT	CASSLGVADRTDTQYF
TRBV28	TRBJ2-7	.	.	TGTGCCACATCGGATTCGAGCGGGACATCAGGCGAAGGCGAGCAGTACTTC	CATSDSSGTSGEGEQYF
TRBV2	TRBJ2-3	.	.	TGTGCCAGCAGTGCGACAATCAGAACAGATACGCAGTATTTT	CASSATIRTDTQYF
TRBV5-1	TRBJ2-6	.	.	TGCGCCAGCACCCTAGGAGGCCCCCACAACGTCCTGACTTTC	CASTLGGPHNVLTF
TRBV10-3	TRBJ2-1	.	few	TGTGCCATCAGTGAAGGAGGGAGTTACAATGAGCAGTTCTTC	CAISEGGSYNEQFF
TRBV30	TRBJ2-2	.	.	TGTGCCTGGATGGAGGGTTCAGTCACCGGGGAGCTGTTTTTT	CAWMEGSVTGELFF
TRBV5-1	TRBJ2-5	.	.	TGCGCCAGCAGCTTGCAGGGGCCAGTCGGAGAGACCCAGTACTTC	CASSLQGPVGETQYF
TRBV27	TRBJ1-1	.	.	TGTGCCAGCACCTCTTATCCGGTAGCTTTCTTT	CASTSYPVAFF
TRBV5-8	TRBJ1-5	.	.	TGTGCCAGCAGCTTGACCCAACAGCAGCCCCAGCATTTT	CASSLTQQQPQHF
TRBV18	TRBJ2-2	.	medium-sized	TGTGCCAGCTCACCAACGCAGGACAGCACCGGGGAGCTGTTTTTT	CASSPTQDSTGELFF
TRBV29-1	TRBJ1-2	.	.	TGCAGCGTTGGCGACCTCAGGGGTGGCTACACCTTC	CSVGDLRGGYTF
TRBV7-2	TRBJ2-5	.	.	TGTGCCAGCAGCTTTGGCCGAGGAGAAGAGACCCAGTACTTC	CASSFGRGEETQYF
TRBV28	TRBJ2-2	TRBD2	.	TGTGCCAGCAGTTTATCTAGCGGGGCCTACAGAAACACCGGGGAGCTGTTTTTT	CASSLSSGAYRNTGELFF
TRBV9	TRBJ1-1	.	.	TGTGCCAGCAGCGTAGATCCGGGGTTATTGACTGAAGCTTTCTTT	CASSVDPGLLTEAFF
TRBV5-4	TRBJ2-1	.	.	TGTGCCAGCAGCTTGGCGGGAAGAGGATATGAGCAGTTCTTC	CASSLAGRGYEQFF
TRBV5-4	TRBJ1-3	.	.	TGTGCCAGCAGCTACAAGACAGTTCCCTCTGGAAACACCATATATTTT	CASSYKTVPSGNTIYF
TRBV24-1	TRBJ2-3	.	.	TGTGCCACCAGTGAGTCCCTAGATCCAGATACGCAGTATTTT	CATSESLDPDTQYF
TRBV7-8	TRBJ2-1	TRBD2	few	TGTGCCAGCAGCCTAGCGGACGGGAGATCTTACAATGAGCAGTTCTTC	CASSLADGRSYNEQFF